Below are 18 T cell receptor beta chains sequenced from a single sample in a study of T cells in Graves' hyperthyroidism and ophthalmopathy. Amplification targeted TCR beta CDR3 regions from RNA transcripts. The study used the HTBI primer set for a first-round RT-PCR of the TCR CDR3. Each CDR3 protein gets one entry after TCRdb re-called the multiplex PCR reads with MiXCR. This sample has about 100,000 distinct CDR3 sequences, with around a sixth found just once. Input material: blood. The receptors come from a woman in her forties or fifties with Graves' hyperthyroidism.

In the case of this clonotype: This could be a read error, since a much larger clone is one nucleotide away. V usage is TRBV20-1 and J usage is TRBJ2-7; D assignment may be TRBD1 or TRBD2 (5 bases each). There are 12 residues in the CDR3. The germline CDR1 and CDR2 sequences are DFQATT and SNEGSKA (reference sequence). CDR3 region: CSAGDRDPEQYF. For the CDR3, the DNA is TGCAGTGCTGGAGATAGGGACCCTGAGCAGTACTTC.

This clonotype showed up many times. At one boundary the junction diverges from the germline segment, which might be a read error. The chain carries TRBV2 and TRBJ2-4; 9 bases agree with TRBD1. This CDR3 comprises 13 residues. Germline V gives CDR1 SNHLY, CDR2 FYNNEI. CDR3 amino acids: CASSEGQGNIQYF. As DNA, the CDR3 is TGTGCCAGCAGCGAAGGACAGGGGAACATTCAGTACTTC.

The chain recombines TRBV6-1 with TRBJ1-1; the D is unclear. Germline V lookup: CDR1 MNHNS, CDR2 SASEGT. Trimming left V 6 bases short and J 6 bases short, with 8 bases between. This CDR3 comprises 11 residues. The CDR3 sequence is CASSSNAEAFF. The DNA of the CDR3 is TGTGCCAGCAGCTCTAACGCTGAAGCTTTCTTT.

There are many counts of this clonotype. V and J are TRBV6-1 and TRBJ2-1; possibly TRBD1 for D (6 bases). Germline V gives CDR1 MNHNS, CDR2 SASEGT. The CDR3 covers 15 residues. The germline V and J ends were trimmed by 8 bases and 0 bases, with 14 bases remaining between them. The CDR3, as DNA: TGTGCCAGCCACGAGACAGGAAACTCCTACAATGAGCAGTTCTTC. Protein sequence: CASHETGNSYNEQFF.

This clonotype was recorded at least ten times. The gene calls are TRBV6-2 or TRBV6-3 and TRBJ1-1; 9 positions match TRBD1. The V segment lost 6 bases and the J segment 0 bases; nucleotides outside the gene matches: 14. The CDR3 sequence is 18 residues long. Germline V gene sequence: CDR1 MNHEY, CDR2 SVGEGT. The CDR3 reads CASRGRPGQGGLNTEAFF. In nucleotides, the CDR3 is TGTGCCAGCAGAGGGAGACCGGGACAGGGAGGTTTGAACACTGAAGCTTTCTTT.

This clonotype was counted ten times or more. The genes are TRBV30 and TRBJ2-7; a weak D match, TRBD1 (6 bases). CDR1 and CDR2 (germline): GTSNPN, SVGIG (reference sequence). The V and J ends lost 8 bases and 6 bases respectively, with 17 bases between them. This CDR3 has 12 residues. The CDR3, as DNA: TGTGCCGGCTCTCTTCAGGGGAGCGAGCAGTACTTC. Translating it yields CAGSLQGSEQYF.

The V and J genes are TRBV28 and TRBJ2-7; D is unresolved. Germline V lookup: CDR1 MDHEN, CDR2 SYDVKM. The CDR3 contains 13 residues. Trimming left V 7 bases short and J 3 bases short, with 13 bases between. The CDR3 sequence is CASTTEFYYEQYF. In DNA form, the CDR3 reads TGTGCCAGCACCACTGAGTTTTACTACGAGCAGTACTTC.

A few counts support this clonotype. The rearrangement joins TRBV5-5 to TRBJ1-5; D remains ambiguous. Trimming left V 0 bases short and J 4 bases short, with 14 bases between. Germline CDR1 is SGHKS and CDR2 is YYEKEE (reference sequence). This CDR3 region has 16 residues. The CDR3 DNA reads as TGTGCCAGCAGCTTGGCCACGAACCAGATTAATCAGCCCCAGCATTTT. Its protein product is CASSLATNQINQPQHF. Using reference TRBV5-5 and TRBJ1-5 for the parts outside the CDR3, the full variable domain is DAGVTQSPTHLIKTRGQQVTLRCSPISGHKSVSWYQQVLGQGPQFIFQYYEKEERGRGNFPDRFSARQFPNYSSELNVNALLLGDSALYLCASSLATNQINQPQHFGDGTRLSIL.

This clonotype was counted ten times or more. This rearrangement joins TRBV6-1 to TRBJ1-1, with no clear D. Germline CDR1 MNHNS, CDR2 SASEGT. The CDR3 sequence is 14 residues long. V was pared by 7 bases and J by 3 bases, with 15 bases between. This chain's CDR3 is CASIPRRSDTEAFF. DNA of the CDR3: TGTGCCAGCATCCCCAGGAGGTCGGACACTGAAGCTTTCTTT.

This clonotype was detected ten times or more. The chain links TRBV6-2 or TRBV6-3 to TRBJ1-2; maybe TRBD1 (6 bases). Between the trimmed V and J ends, which lost 1 base and 0 bases, there was a span of 9 bases. The CDR3 runs to 15 residues. CDR1 MNHEY and CDR2 SVGEGT come from the germline V gene. The CDR3: CASSYWGLPNYGYTF. The CDR3, as DNA: TGTGCCAGCAGTTACTGGGGGCTCCCTAACTATGGCTACACCTTC.

This clonotype was counted at least ten times. The chain links TRBV3-1 to TRBJ2-7; D gene uncertain. V was trimmed by 0 bases and J by 0 bases, leaving 9 bases between them. The V gene's germline CDR1 is LGHDT and CDR2 YNNKEL (reference sequence). The CDR3 loop spans 15 amino acids. The CDR3 loop reads CASSQDGLNSYEQYF. The DNA for the CDR3 is TGTGCCAGCAGCCAAGACGGTTTAAACTCCTACGAGCAGTACTTC.

This clonotype has ten or more counts. The chain uses TRBV20-1 and TRBJ1-1; TRBD1 agrees at 7 bases. The length of the CDR3 is 14 residues. V lost 1 base to trimming and J lost 1 base; unmatched junction nucleotides: 3. Per germline, CDR1 DFQATT and CDR2 SNEGSKA (reference sequence). The chain's CDR3 is CSARAWTGNTEAFF. The CDR3 region has the DNA TGCAGTGCTAGAGCCTGGACAGGGAACACTGAAGCTTTCTTT.

This chain joins TRBV18 and TRBJ2-1; 7 positions match TRBD2. V shed 3 bases, J shed 4 bases, and the junction held 9 bases outside the gene matches. Germline CDR1 reads KGHSH; CDR2 reads LQKENI. This CDR3 region has 16 residues. The CDR3 DNA reads as TGTGCCAGCTCACCCATGTCTAGCGGAACTTACAATGAGCAGTTCTTC. Encoded protein: CASSPMSSGTYNEQFF.

V is TRBV25-1 and J is TRBJ2-1; TRBD1 or TRBD2 may be the D gene (6 bases each). The V end lost 7 bases, the J end lost 2 bases, and 18 bases lay between the germline ends. The CDR3 loop spans 16 amino acids. Germline lookup yields CDR1 MGHDK and CDR2 SYGVNS. CDR3 DNA sequence: TGTGCCAGCACCCCCCGAGGGGGGCTAACCTACAATGAGCAGTTCTTC. This codes for CASTPRGGLTYNEQFF.

This clonotype was seen repeatedly, ten times or more. The genes are TRBV5-1 and TRBJ2-1; TRBD2 agrees at 12 bases. V was pared by 5 bases and J by 6 bases, with 12 bases of the junction left unmatched. CDR1 is SGHRS and CDR2 is YFSETQ in the germline V gene. The CDR3 consists of 17 residues. This CDR3 is CASRLTSGRIYSNEQFF. The CDR3 DNA is TGCGCCAGCAGACTTACTAGCGGGAGGATTTATTCCAATGAGCAGTTCTTC.

This clonotype showed up many times. The chain joins TRBV28 to TRBJ1-1; D unresolved. V was trimmed by 7 bases and J by 5 bases, leaving 11 bases between them. The CDR3 has 12 residues. CDR1 and CDR2 from the germline V gene are MDHEN and SYDVKM. The CDR3 DNA sequence: TGTGCCAGCACTGGCGGATGGACTGAAGCTTTCTTT. This codes for CASTGGWTEAFF.

This clonotype was observed many times. This chain links TRBV9 with TRBJ2-1; TRBD1 is a possible D gene (5 bases). The CDR3 covers 12 residues. Trimming cost V 3 bases and J 10 bases, with 11 bases left between them. CDR1 and CDR2 (germline): SGDLS, YYNGEE. The DNA of the CDR3 is TGTGCCAGCAGCGGGCAAGACAGAGAGCAGTTCTTC. Protein sequence: CASSGQDREQFF.

This clonotype was seen repeatedly, ten times or more. CDR3 region: CASSQDWGPQHF. The CDR3 DNA reads TGTGCCAGCAGCCAAGATTGGGGGCCCCAGCATTTT. The chain uses TRBV3-1 and TRBJ1-5; D remains ambiguous. V lost 0 bases and J lost 9, with 6 bases in between. Germline values: CDR1 LGHDT, CDR2 YNNKEL (reference sequence). This CDR3 contains 12 residues. The full variable domain, in which reference TRBV3-1 and TRBJ1-5 provide the parts outside the CDR3, is DTAVSQTPKYLVTQMGNDKSIKCEQNLGHDTMYWYKQDSKKFLKIMFSYNNKELIINETVPNRFSPKSPDKAHLNLHINSLELGDSAVYFCASSQDWGPQHFGDGTRLSIL.